Described below is a single T cell receptor (beta chain) sequence and its context. What it binds is not known. UMI-tagged TRB cDNA libraries were built via 5' RACE. TCRdb processed the 5' RACE reads again and assigns one entry to each CDR3 protein, with no DNA. This specimen shows approximately 89,000 distinct CDR3 sequences; the ten leading clones hold around 0.58%. The record originates from a study of CXCR3-negative and CXCR3-positive naive CD8 T cells. Germline lookup yields CDR1 LGHNA and CDR2 YSLEER. CDR3 length: 15 amino acids. The sorting of each CD8+ T cell subset was done in triplicate, at about 300,000 cells each. The authors gated naive CD8+ T cells as CD45RO-CCR7+CD27+CD95-. Regarding the study as a whole: Relative to memory CD8+ cells, whose diversity was much lower, both naive subsets had comparably high diversity. Greater hydrophobicity was found in TRB CDR3s of CXCR3-positive naive cells than of CXCR3-negative naive cells. For naive cells, CXCR3-negative and CXCR3-positive subsets had similar TRBV-TRBJ usage; for memory cells, usage differed.

This sequence was found in a human donor in good health. Some clones in this sample may be carry-over from other donors' samples. Sequencing used naive CXCR3+ CD8+ T cells from blood. Indicated subset: CD45RO-CCR7+CD27+CD95- naive CD8+ T cells expressing CXCR3 (TNR3+). This chain uses TRBV4-3 with TRBJ1-1. The CDR3 loop reads CASSPLPGRDTEAFF.